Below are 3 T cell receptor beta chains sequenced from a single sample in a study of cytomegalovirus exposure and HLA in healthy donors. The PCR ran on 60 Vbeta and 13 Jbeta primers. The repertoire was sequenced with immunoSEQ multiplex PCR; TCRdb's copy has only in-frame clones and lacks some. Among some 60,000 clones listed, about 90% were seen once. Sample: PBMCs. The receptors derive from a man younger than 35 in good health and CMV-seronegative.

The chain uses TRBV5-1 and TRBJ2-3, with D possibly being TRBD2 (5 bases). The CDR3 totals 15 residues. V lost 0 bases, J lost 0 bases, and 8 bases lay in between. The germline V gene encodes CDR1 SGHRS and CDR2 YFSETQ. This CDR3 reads CASSLEGASTDTQYF. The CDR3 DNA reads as TGCGCCAGCAGCTTGGAGGGAGCTAGCACAGATACGCAGTATTTT.

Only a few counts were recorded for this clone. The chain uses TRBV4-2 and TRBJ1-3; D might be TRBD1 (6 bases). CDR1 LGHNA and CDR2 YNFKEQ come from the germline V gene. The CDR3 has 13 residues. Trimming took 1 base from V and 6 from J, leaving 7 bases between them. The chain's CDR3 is CASSQGTENTIYF. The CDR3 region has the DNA TGTGCCAGCAGCCAAGGGACAGAAAACACCATATATTTT.

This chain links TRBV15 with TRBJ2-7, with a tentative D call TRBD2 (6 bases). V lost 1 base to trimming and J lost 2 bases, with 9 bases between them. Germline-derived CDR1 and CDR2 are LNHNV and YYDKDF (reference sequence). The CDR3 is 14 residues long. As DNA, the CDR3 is TGTGCCACCAGCAGAGGTGGGGGGACCTACGAGCAGTACTTC. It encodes CATSRGGGTYEQYF. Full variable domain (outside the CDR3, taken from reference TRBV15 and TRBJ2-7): DAMVIQNPRYQVTQFGKPVTLSCSQTLNHNVMYWYQQKSSQAPKLLFHYYDKDFNNEADTPDNFQSRRPNTSFCFLDIRSPGLGDTAMYLCATSRGGGTYEQYFGPGTRLTVT.